Below are 8 T cell receptor beta chains sequenced from a single sample in a study of graft-versus-host responses after intestinal transplantation. The table came from immunoSEQ multiplex PCR; TCRdb's copy has only in-frame clones and leaves some out. The sample has tens of thousands of clones, about nine tenths seen once; the top ten hold roughly 6.7%. The material sequenced was bone marrow, taken around 720 days after intestinal transplantation. All receptors derive from a human patient who received an intestinal transplant, so some T cells may come from the graft donor.

The gene calls are TRBV9 and TRBJ1-1, with no clear D. This CDR3 comprises 16 residues. Germline V CDR1 and CDR2: SGDLS, YYNGEE. With 4 bases removed from V and 2 bases from J, the gap between germline ends came to 18 bases. DNA for the CDR3: TGTGCCAGCAGCCCCTTCGCCGGTAACCTAAACACTGAAGCTTTCTTT. Translated: CASSPFAGNLNTEAFF.

The chain links TRBV11-2 to TRBJ2-3; D perhaps matches TRBD1 (5 bases). V lost 1 base and J 1 base, leaving 21 bases between the germline ends. CDR3 size: 19 residues. Germline V gene data show CDR1 as SGHAT and CDR2 as FQNNGV. The CDR3 DNA follows: TGTGCCAGCAGCTTAGCAGGTCAGGGTCAGGGTAGCCGCACAGATACGCAGTATTTT. Amino acids: CASSLAGQGQGSRTDTQYF. The complete variable domain, with remaining parts taken from reference TRBV11-2 and TRBJ2-3, reads EAGVAQSPRYKIIEKRQSVAFWCNPISGHATLYWYQQILGQGPKLLIQFQNNGVVDDSQLPKDRFSAERLKGVDSTLKIQPAKLEDSAVYLCASSLAGQGQGSRTDTQYFGPGTRLTVL.

This chain links TRBV2 with TRBJ1-5; TRBD1 aligns across 7 bases. The CDR3 consists of 17 residues. Germline CDR1 reads SNHLY; CDR2 reads FYNNEI. J lost 2 bases, V lost 0 bases, and 7 bases had no gene match. CDR3 region: CASSEAGDSRGNQPQHF. The CDR3 DNA is TGTGCCAGCAGTGAAGCGGGGGACAGTCGTGGCAATCAGCCCCAGCATTTT.

The chain links TRBV9 to TRBJ2-1; 7 positions match TRBD2. Germline CDR1 SGDLS, CDR2 YYNGEE. This CDR3 contains 15 residues. Unmatched junction bases numbered 12, after V lost 5 bases and J lost 7 bases. For the CDR3, the DNA is TGTGCCAGCAGTGCCGGGGGAGGGAGTAGGAATGAGCAGTTCTTC. This translates into CASSAGGGSRNEQFF.

The chain uses TRBV10-3 and TRBJ2-6; D unresolved. The CDR3 consists of 17 residues. Germline CDR1 reads ENHRY; CDR2 reads SYGVKD. Between the trimmed V and J ends, which lost 4 bases and 0 bases, there was a span of 13 bases. CDR3 amino acids: CAISATPTHSGANVLTF. Written as DNA, the CDR3 is TGTGCCATCAGTGCGACTCCGACCCACTCTGGGGCCAACGTCCTGACTTTC.

The chain is built from TRBV28 and TRBJ2-7, with 9 bases identical to TRBD1. Germline-derived CDR1 and CDR2 are MDHEN and SYDVKM. Trimming at V came to 3 bases and at J to 0 bases, leaving 12 bases not matched to a gene. The CDR3 totals 18 residues. The chain's CDR3 is CASSFELKQGARSYEQYF. CDR3 in DNA: TGTGCCAGCAGTTTTGAGCTTAAACAGGGGGCACGCTCCTACGAGCAGTACTTC. Together with reference TRBV28 and TRBJ2-7, the CDR3 gives the full variable domain: DVKVTQSSRYLVKRTGEKVFLECVQDMDHENMFWYRQDPGLGLRLIYFSYDVKMKEKGDIPEGYSVSREKKERFSLILESASTNQTSMYLCASSFELKQGARSYEQYFGPGTRLTVT.

DNA for the CDR3: TGTGCCAGCAGCTTGTTTGTGGATCTTAGGCAGGACACAGATACGCAGTATTTT. Its protein product is CASSLFVDLRQDTDTQYF. The chain is built from TRBV11-2 and TRBJ2-3; D is unclear. This CDR3 is built from 18 residues. Germline CDR1 SGHAT, CDR2 FQNNGV. V lost 3 bases and J lost 2, with 21 bases in between.

Here the CDR3 reads CASSQSDRVYEQYF. The DNA for the CDR3 is TGTGCCAGCAGCCAATCGGACAGGGTCTACGAGCAGTACTTC. The chain combines TRBV7-9 with TRBJ2-7; 8 bases align to TRBD1. The CDR3 spans 14 residues. The J segment lost 3 bases and the V segment lost 5 bases, leaving 6 bases of the junction unmatched. Germline V lookup: CDR1 SEHNR, CDR2 FQNEAQ (reference sequence).